This T cell receptor (beta chain) was identified in a study of cytotoxic CD8 clonotypes in ibrutinib-treated CLL. Overall study context: Outcomes included approximately 25 partial and 2 complete responses; after median roughly 70 months, roughly 14 stayed remitted and about 12 progressed. Specimens for response were gathered following a median about 11 months of therapy, spanning 6 to 36.

This table comes from immunoSEQ multiplex PCR, and its TCRdb copy is limited to in-frame clones, with some not included. The sample holds about 50,000 clones, 50% to 60% seen once. The input for sequencing was PBMCs, taken at disease progression, from a patient treated with ibrutinib. The receptor was derived from a human donor with chronic lymphocytic leukemia.

CDR3 amino acids: CASSLGLAGGVDTQYF. Written as DNA, the CDR3 is TGCGCCAGCAGCTTGGGACTAGCGGGGGGTGTAGATACGCAGTATTTT. The V call is TRBV5-1, the J call TRBJ2-3; 13 bases match TRBD2. CDR1 SGHRS and CDR2 YFSETQ come from the germline V gene. V shed 0 bases, J shed 5 bases, and the junction held 3 bases outside the gene matches. The CDR3 consists of 16 residues.